This record concerns one T cell receptor beta chain sequence. Its antigen is not known. Looked up from germline, CDR1 is DFQATT and CDR2 is SNEGSKA (reference sequence). This CDR3 spans 12 amino acids. The ends were cut back, 6 bases at V and 8 bases at J, with 16 bases in the middle. Profiling of TCR beta VDJ combinations and CDR3 sequences used genomic DNA as template. TCRdb processed the reads anew with MiXCR; each CDR3 protein has one entry. The sample lists 65,000 to 85,000 distinct CDR3 sequences, around half seen once, with about 9% in the top ten. The data stem from a study of CD8+CD57+ T cells in acquired aplastic anemia. Study in general: For CD4+ cells, healthy donors had an average of approximately 9.8 million reads.

Study findings and constraints: Levels of CD8+ Simpson's diversity were not significantly distinct in patients versus controls. Sharing between patients and controls was observed for roughly 29 CD8+ CDR3 sequences.

The J gene is TRBJ1-2, the V gene TRBV20-1; no clear D. The TCR originated in a human donor in good health, serving as a control. Sequencing was done on a sample of sorted CD4+, CD8+, or CD8+CD57+ T cells (not recorded which) from PBMCs. The CDR3 nucleotides are TGCAGTGCCGGTTCCGGGCCAACCGGCTACACCTTC. Residues: CSAGSGPTGYTF.